A single TCR beta chain is shown here with its context. The data are from a study of patients and donors after allogeneic stem cell transplantation. Trimming took 0 bases from V and 0 from J, leaving 7 bases between them. Germline-derived CDR1 and CDR2 are SGDLS and YYNGEE. The CDR3 is 15 amino acids. TCRdb reprocessed the RT-PCR reads with MiXCR, giving one entry per CDR3 protein. The sample includes about 200,000 distinct CDR3 sequences, 41% of them seen just once. The chain combines TRBV9 with TRBJ1-3; D ambiguous. The TCR comes from a human donor who was either an allogeneic HSCT recipient or a stem cell or donor lymphocyte infusion donor (not recorded which). It is not recorded whose cells these are; they may come from a transplant donor. The sequenced sample was blood, either unsorted or a sorted T cell fraction (not recorded which). The CDR3 here is CASSVEGSSGNTIYF. The CDR3 DNA is TGTGCCAGCAGCGTAGAGGGATCCTCTGGAAACACCATATATTTT. Using reference TRBV9 and TRBJ1-3 for the parts outside the CDR3, the full variable domain is DSGVTQTPKHLITATGQRVTLRCSPRSGDLSVYWYQQSLDQGLQFLIQYYNGEERAKGNILERFSAQQFPDLHSELNLSSLELGDSALYFCASSVEGSSGNTIYFGEGSWLTVV.